The T cell receptor (beta chain) described here comes from a study of blood T cells in healthy people across ages. Regarding the study as a whole: Significant beta diversity loss was already apparent by age roughly 38, declining roughly linearly. Diversity figures based on one million T cells were deemed too low.

The authors ran a second PCR of about 7 to 11 cycles using a sample-barcoded 5' primer and a J-beta primer mix. Via MiXCR, TCRdb re-called the 5' RACE reads, giving one row per CDR3 protein. The sample consists of around 1,900,000 distinct CDR3 sequences, 30% to 40% of them appearing once. On this clonotype: Its antigen is still unknown.

The sequence derives from a human donor in good health. The specimen sequenced was blood.

The CDR3 nucleotides read TGTGCCAGCAGCTCCTACGACAGGGAGGCTTTCTTT. Residues: CASSSYDREAFF. V and J are TRBV7-1 and TRBJ1-1, with 7 bases identical to TRBD1. TRBV7-1 is an ORF, and what it does is uncertain. V lost 3 bases, J lost 11 bases, and 6 bases stayed unmatched. The CDR3 is made up of 12 amino acids.